This entry lists 21 T cell receptor beta chains sequenced from one sample in a study of cytotoxic CD8 clonotypes in ibrutinib-treated CLL. Here immunoSEQ multiplex PCR was the method, and the copy in TCRdb shows in-frame clones only, minus some. Here the sample spans over 95,000 clones, approximately 56% being singletons. Material: PBMCs, obtained after 24 months of ibrutinib treatment. Source of these receptors: a human donor with chronic lymphocytic leukemia.

This clone was recorded a few times. The rearrangement uses TRBV27 and TRBJ2-5; D is undetermined. Trimming left V 2 bases short and J 4 bases short, with 14 bases between. Germline assignment: CDR1 MNHEY and CDR2 SMNVEV (reference sequence). The length of the CDR3 is 15 residues. The CDR3 reads CASSLRVGIVETQYF. CDR3 bases: TGTGCCAGCAGTTTAAGAGTGGGGATAGTAGAGACCCAGTACTTC.

The chain joins TRBV28 to TRBJ2-3; 11 bases line up with TRBD2. Germline V CDR1 and CDR2: MDHEN, SYDVKM. The CDR3 runs 15 residues. CDR3 amino acids: CASRGLAVEADTQYF. CDR3 nucleotide sequence: TGTGCGTCGCGGGGACTAGCGGTAGAAGCAGATACGCAGTATTTT.

The chain joins TRBV21-1 to TRBJ2-5. TRBV21-1 has pseudogene status. The CDR3 runs 13 residues. CDR3 residues: CASTRGPQETQYF. DNA for the CDR3: TGTGCCAGCACCCGGGGGCCCCAAGAGACCCAGTACTTC.

The chain links TRBV15 to TRBJ1-4, with 7 bases matching TRBD1. This CDR3 is built from 14 residues. CDR1 and CDR2 (germline): LNHNV, YYDKDF (reference sequence). With V trimmed by 4 bases and J by 7 bases, 6 bases remained unmatched. DNA of the CDR3: TGTGCCACCAGCATGGGATCAGGGGGTGAAAAACTGTTTTTT. Its translation is CATSMGSGGEKLFF.

This rearrangement joins TRBV7-9 to TRBJ1-4; no clear D. Germline V gene lookup returns CDR1 SEHNR and CDR2 FQNEAQ (reference sequence). The CDR3 loop spans 12 amino acids. V was clipped by 3 bases and J by 8 bases, with 7 bases between them. As DNA, the CDR3 is TGTGCCAGCAGCTTTTCGAGGGAAAAACTGTTTTTT. Its protein is CASSFSREKLFF.

The genes are TRBV6-1 and TRBJ2-1, with D hard to call. V was cut by 8 bases and J by 6 bases, with 17 bases left in between. Germline-derived CDR1 and CDR2 are MNHNS and SASEGT. This CDR3 comprises 14 residues. CDR3 sequence (DNA): TGTGCCAGCGAGTTATTAAGGACGGTCAATGAGCAGTTCTTC. Its protein product is CASELLRTVNEQFF.

This clone was counted only a few times. The genes are TRBV7-9 and TRBJ2-7; D could derive from TRBD1 or TRBD2 (5 bases each). Trimming left V 2 bases short and J 3 bases short, with 17 bases between. The CDR3 has 16 residues. CDR1 and CDR2 from the germline V gene are SEHNR and FQNEAQ (reference sequence). CDR3 sequence reads: CASSLWGTGLFYEQYF. CDR3 DNA sequence: TGTGCCAGCAGCTTATGGGGAACGGGGCTCTTCTACGAGCAGTACTTC.

The genes are TRBV29-1 and TRBJ1-2; no clear D. The CDR3 runs to 12 residues. Germline-derived CDR1 and CDR2 are SQVTM and ANQGSEA. V was shortened by 4 bases and J by 4 bases, with 10 bases between the two germline ends. CDR3 nucleotides: TGCAGCGTTGCTAGCAGCTCCTATGGCTACACCTTC. Protein sequence: CSVASSSYGYTF.

This clone was found once. The chain carries TRBV20-1 and TRBJ1-2; D remains ambiguous. Germline V gives CDR1 DFQATT, CDR2 SNEGSKA (reference sequence). This CDR3 comprises 11 residues. V lost 7 bases and J lost 6, with 12 bases in between. This CDR3 reads CSVHGIDGYTF. The DNA of the CDR3 is TGCAGTGTCCACGGGATCGATGGCTACACCTTC.

This clone was picked up a small number of times. The chain has TRBV2 and TRBJ1-1; D is uncertain. The CDR3 sequence is 13 residues long. V lost 7 bases and J lost 1, with 10 bases in between. Germline V lookup: CDR1 SNHLY, CDR2 FYNNEI. The CDR3 DNA reads TGTGCCAGCAAAGAGGATTGGAACACTGAAGCTTTCTTT. It translates to CASKEDWNTEAFF.

Only a few counts were recorded for this clone. The chain combines TRBV30 with TRBJ1-1; D uncertain. V lost 7 bases and J lost 1, with 10 bases in between. Per germline, CDR1 GTSNPN and CDR2 SVGIG (reference sequence). This CDR3 has 12 residues. The CDR3 reads CAYSARNTEAFF. In DNA, the CDR3 is TGTGCCTATTCCGCAAGGAACACTGAAGCTTTCTTT.

There are a few counts of this clone. V is TRBV7-8 and J is TRBJ2-7; TRBD2 might be the D (6 bases). The CDR3 has 14 amino acids. The germline V gene has CDR1 SGHVS and CDR2 FQNEAQ. The V and J ends lost 4 bases and 2 bases respectively, with 12 bases between them. The CDR3 loop reads CASSYRDSTYEQYF. CDR3 coding DNA: TGTGCCAGCAGCTACCGGGACTCTACCTACGAGCAGTACTTC.

This clone came up a few times. V and J are TRBV30 and TRBJ2-2, with D unclear. V was cut by 4 bases and J by 1 base, with 10 bases left in between. Germline CDR1 is GTSNPN and CDR2 is SVGIG (reference sequence). CDR3 length equals 14 residues. CDR3 in DNA: TGTGCCTGGACCGAAAGGATGAACACCGGGGAGCTGTTTTTT. Encoded protein: CAWTERMNTGELFF.

V usage is TRBV4-2 and J usage is TRBJ1-2, with D maybe TRBD1 (5 bases). Per the germline V gene, CDR1 is LGHNA and CDR2 is YNFKEQ. Trimming took 1 base from V and 5 from J, leaving 14 bases between them. This CDR3 has 15 residues. This CDR3 reads CASSQGSTVLYGYTF. The CDR3 nucleotides are TGTGCCAGCAGCCAAGGCTCGACAGTATTATATGGCTACACCTTC.

The chain uses TRBV25-1 and TRBJ2-2, with a weak D call TRBD1 (6 bases). The CDR3 loop spans 16 amino acids. Looked up from germline, CDR1 is MGHDK and CDR2 is SYGVNS. Trimming shortened V by 1 base and J by 1 base, and 10 bases separated the two germline ends. CDR3 in DNA: TGTGCCAGCAGTGAATTTGGGACAAAGAACACCGGGGAGCTGTTTTTT. Translated, it gives CASSEFGTKNTGELFF.

The chain links TRBV9 to TRBJ2-1, with D possibly TRBD2 on 5 matching bases. CDR1 and CDR2 (germline): SGDLS, YYNGEE. V was shortened by 4 bases and J by 9 bases, with 17 bases between the two germline ends. This CDR3 has 14 residues. For the CDR3, the DNA is TGTGCCAGCAGCCCGGCGACCGGGGTGGGTGAGCAGTTCTTC. Translating it yields CASSPATGVGEQFF.

The V and J genes are TRBV4-2 and TRBJ2-1; TRBD2 aligns across 7 bases. Losses at the gene ends were 5 bases for V and 0 bases for J; bases not matched to a gene: 4. Germline V lookup: CDR1 LGHNA, CDR2 YNFKEQ. This CDR3 contains 15 residues. The CDR3 sequence: CASSLGGNSYNEQFF. The CDR3 region has the DNA TGTGCCAGCAGCTTGGGGGGGAACTCCTACAATGAGCAGTTCTTC.

This clone occurred a few times. The chain recombines TRBV18 with TRBJ2-7, with D possibly matching TRBD1 (7 bases). CDR3 length equals 15 residues. Germline V gives CDR1 KGHSH, CDR2 LQKENI. Deletions cut 1 base from V and 6 bases from J, with 16 bases between. The CDR3 protein is CASSPLTGQGGEQYF. CDR3 sequence (DNA): TGTGCCAGCTCACCACTTACGGGGCAGGGGGGCGAGCAGTACTTC.

This clone was detected only a few times. The CDR3 here is CASSIGQGRGYGYTF. The CDR3 DNA follows: TGTGCCAGTAGTATTGGACAGGGTCGAGGCTATGGCTACACCTTC. The chain has TRBV19 and TRBJ1-2; 8 nucleotides agree with TRBD1. The CDR3 has 15 amino acids. V lost 3 bases to trimming and J lost 4 bases; unmatched junction nucleotides: 7. The germline V gene encodes CDR1 LNHDA and CDR2 SQIVND (reference sequence). Together with reference TRBV19 and TRBJ1-2, the CDR3 gives the full variable domain: DGGITQSPKYLFRKEGQNVTLSCEQNLNHDAMYWYRQDPGQGLRLIYYSQIVNDFQKGDIAEGYSVSREKKESFPLTVTSAQKNPTAFYLCASSIGQGRGYGYTFGSGTRLTVV.

V is TRBV30 and J is TRBJ2-2, with D unclear. The length of the CDR3 is 17 residues. CDR1 and CDR2 (germline): GTSNPN, SVGIG (reference sequence). V was trimmed by 3 bases and J by 1 base, leaving 18 bases between them. The DNA for the CDR3 is TGTGCCTGGAGCGCCACCATCGACTCCCGGAACACCGGGGAGCTGTTTTTT. It yields the protein CAWSATIDSRNTGELFF.

The chain recombines TRBV11-3 with TRBJ2-2; TRBD2 matches at 16 bases. Germline CDR1 is SGHNT and CDR2 is YENEEA. The CDR3 length is 17 residues. J lost 3 bases, V lost 5 bases, and 3 bases had no gene match. The DNA of the CDR3 is TGTGCCAGCAGCCTGGGACTAGCGGGGGGGTACACCGGGGAGCTGTTTTTT. Translating it yields CASSLGLAGGYTGELFF.